This T cell receptor beta chain was captured by sequencing in a study of T cell changes during pregnancy in multiple sclerosis. The data were produced by immunoSEQ multiplex PCR, yet TCRdb's version contains in-frame clones alone and is incomplete. The sample carries 35,000 or so clones, about nine tenths recorded once. This CDR3 spans 13 amino acids. Germline values: CDR1 MDHEN, CDR2 SYDVKM. The ends were cut back, 6 bases at V and 2 bases at J, with 11 bases in the middle. The chain carries TRBV28 and TRBJ2-7; possibly TRBD2 for D (6 bases). This material consisted of CD4+ T cells from peripheral blood mononuclear cells, taken after pregnancy. This receptor was identified in a female donor in good health, enrolled as a control in a pregnancy study. The CDR3 DNA is TGTGCCAGCAGAGGGACTTTAGCCTACGAGCAGTACTTC. Its translation is CASRGTLAYEQYF.